This T cell receptor beta chain emerged from a study of blood T cell repertoires in COVID-19 (dated by TCRdb to 2019 to 2021). The study in broad terms: The collaborator samples originated in the United States, Italy and Spain and spanned the acute and convalescent phases of COVID-19. Deeply sampled blood TCRbeta repertoires from subjects exposed to, actively infected with, or recovered from COVID-19 were included in the dataset. The repertoires were made available in a free public database intended to serve as a resource for research on the immune response to SARS-CoV-2. The samples were drawn from the first 160 participants of the ongoing ImmuneRACE study and from 1,254 subjects provided by 6 global collaborators. The prospective study material was composed of cDNA or gDNA derived from T cells, B-cell-depleted T cells, or PBMCs. Sample metadata almost always included a de-identified subject ID, COVID-19 status, age in years and sex. Where HLA class I and class II types were available, the types were taken from metadata supplied by the sample provider, not from assay-based typing. Study-level results and caveats: How much clinical and demographic metadata was included differed by source and by participant, and the metadata was provided uncurated.

The CDR3 runs 15 residues from the cysteine to the phenylalanine. The read is trimmed to its CDR3 DNA, 45 bases read in frame from base 1. For this chain, trimming is 6 bases at the V end and 9 bases at the J end, and the number of junction bases without a gene match is 16. CDR1 and CDR2, looked up from the germline V gene (reference sequence), are SEHNR and FQNEAQ. TCRbeta CDR3 regions were amplified from genomic DNA by means of the immunoSEQ Assay, a bias-controlled multiplex PCR. In the authors' own workflow: The number of nucleated cells in each sample was estimated from the amplification of reference gene primers within the assay. To quantify the absolute abundance of each unique TCRbeta CDR3 rearrangement, sequence reads were collapsed and filtered. For each sample, productive Simpson clonality was calculated as the square root of Simpson's diversity index over productive rearrangements. Sourced from immuneACCESS, this table was stored by TCRdb with only in-frame sequences that have V and J called. A share of the clones is absent; for the studies checked, an unresolved V gene accounts for under half, and the remainder has no known explanation. D and trimming come from the DNA, and the V and J calls and clone size come from that table. The sample table lists about 260,000 clones, 87% of them with a count of one. Approximately 1.5% of the sample lies in the top ten.

Another Seattle source contributed samples from volunteer blood donors who had recovered from COVID-19. Each collaborating institution followed its own protocols to collect whole blood in K2EDTA tubes. Collaborator samples were shipped for TCRbeta analysis as frozen whole blood, isolated PBMCs, or DNA extracted from either sample type. Details on this clone: Its antigen is still unknown. No base-level quality is on record; no much larger clone is a single base apart.

The TCR originated in a woman aged 40 to 50 who had recovered from COVID-19. The chain is made from TRBV7-9 and TRBJ2-7; TRBD1 fits 8 bases in the junction. The sequenced sample consisted of peripheral blood. CDR3 loop: CASSRDRGAPTGQYF. The bases are TGTGCCAGCAGTCGTGACAGGGGTGCTCCTACGGGGCAGTACTTC. Supplemented by the reference TRBV7-9 and TRBJ2-7 proteins around the CDR3, the complete variable domain is DTGVSQNPRHKITKRGQNVTFRCDPISEHNRLYWYRQTLGQGPEFLTYFQNEAQLEKSRLLSDRFSAERPKGSFSTLEIQRTEQGDSAMYLCASSRDRGAPTGQYFGPGTRLTVT.